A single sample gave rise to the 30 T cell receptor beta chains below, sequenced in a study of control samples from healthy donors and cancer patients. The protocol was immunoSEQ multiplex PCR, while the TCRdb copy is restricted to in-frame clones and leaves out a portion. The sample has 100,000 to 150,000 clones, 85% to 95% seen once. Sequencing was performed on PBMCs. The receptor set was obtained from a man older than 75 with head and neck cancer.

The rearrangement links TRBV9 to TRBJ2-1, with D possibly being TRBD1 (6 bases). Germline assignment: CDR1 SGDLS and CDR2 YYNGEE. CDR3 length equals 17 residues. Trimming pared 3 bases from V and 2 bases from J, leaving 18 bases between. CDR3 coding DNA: TGTGCCAGCAGCGCCCACCTCCGGGACACAACCTACAATGAGCAGTTCTTC. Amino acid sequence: CASSAHLRDTTYNEQFF.

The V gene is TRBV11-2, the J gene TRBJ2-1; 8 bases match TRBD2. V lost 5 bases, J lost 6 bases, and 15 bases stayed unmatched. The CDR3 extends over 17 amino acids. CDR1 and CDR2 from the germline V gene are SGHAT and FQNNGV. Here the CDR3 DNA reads TGTGCCAGCAGCCCCGGAGCGGGAGTGAGGGAGGTCAATGAGCAGTTCTTC. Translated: CASSPGAGVREVNEQFF.

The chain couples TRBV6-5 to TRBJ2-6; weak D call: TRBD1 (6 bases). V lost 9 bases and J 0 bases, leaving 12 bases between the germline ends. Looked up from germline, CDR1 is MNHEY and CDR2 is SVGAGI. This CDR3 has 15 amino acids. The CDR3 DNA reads TGTGCCAGTGGGGGCCTTCACTCTGGGGCCAACGTCCTGACTTTC. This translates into CASGGLHSGANVLTF.

CDR3: CATNTGAGAYNEQFF. CDR3 coding DNA: TGTGCCACCAACACAGGGGCCGGGGCCTACAATGAGCAGTTCTTC. The V and J genes are TRBV15 and TRBJ2-1; 7 bases align to TRBD1. Unmatched junction bases numbered 8, after V lost 7 bases and J lost 2 bases. The CDR3 totals 15 residues. The germline V gene encodes CDR1 LNHNV and CDR2 YYDKDF (reference sequence).

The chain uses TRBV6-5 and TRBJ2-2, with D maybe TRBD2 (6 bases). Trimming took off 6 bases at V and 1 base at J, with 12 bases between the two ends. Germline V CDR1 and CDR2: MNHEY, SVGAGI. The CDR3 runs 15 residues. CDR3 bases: TGTGCCAGCAGCTTAGGGCGGGGGAACACCGGGGAGCTGTTTTTT. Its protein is CASSLGRGNTGELFF.

Written as DNA, the CDR3 is TGTGCCAGCAGCTTGTCGCTAGCGGGAGTACATACCGGGGAGCTGTTTTTT. This translates into CASSLSLAGVHTGELFF. J is TRBJ2-2 and V is TRBV11-2; 10 nucleotides match TRBD2. This CDR3 contains 17 residues. Germline V gene sequence: CDR1 SGHAT, CDR2 FQNNGV. The V gene end was trimmed by 3 bases and the J gene end by 5 bases; junction bases not matched to a gene: 9.

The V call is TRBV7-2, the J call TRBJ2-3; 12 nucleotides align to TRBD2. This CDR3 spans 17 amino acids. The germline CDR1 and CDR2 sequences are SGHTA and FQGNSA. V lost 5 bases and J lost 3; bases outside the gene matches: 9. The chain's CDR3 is CASSRPITSGRTDTQYF. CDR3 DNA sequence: TGTGCCAGCAGCCGCCCAATCACTAGCGGGAGGACAGATACGCAGTATTTT. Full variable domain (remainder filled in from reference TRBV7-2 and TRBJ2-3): GAGVSQSPSNKVTEKGKDVELRCDPISGHTALYWYRQSLGQGLEFLIYFQGNSAPDKSGLPSDRFSAERTGGSVSTLTIQRTQQEDSAVYLCASSRPITSGRTDTQYFGPGTRLTVL.

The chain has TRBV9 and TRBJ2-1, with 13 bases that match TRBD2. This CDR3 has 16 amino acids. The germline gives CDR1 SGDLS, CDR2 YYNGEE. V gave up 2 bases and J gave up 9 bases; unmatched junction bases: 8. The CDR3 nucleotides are TGTGCCAGCAGCGTTACTAGCGGGGGGGCCAACGGTGAGCAGTTCTTC. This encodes CASSVTSGGANGEQFF.

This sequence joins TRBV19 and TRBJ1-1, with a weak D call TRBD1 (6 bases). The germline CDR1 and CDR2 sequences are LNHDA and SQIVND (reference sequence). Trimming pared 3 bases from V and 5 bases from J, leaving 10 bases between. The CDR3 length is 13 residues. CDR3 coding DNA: TGTGCCAGTAGTATGCAAAGGGGGACTGAAGCTTTCTTT. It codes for CASSMQRGTEAFF.

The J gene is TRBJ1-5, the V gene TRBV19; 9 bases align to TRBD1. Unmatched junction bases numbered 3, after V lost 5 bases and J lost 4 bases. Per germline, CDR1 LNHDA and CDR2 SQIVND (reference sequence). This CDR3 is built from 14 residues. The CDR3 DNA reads TGTGCCAGTAGTGTTGACAGGGGGAATCAGCCCCAGCATTTT. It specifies CASSVDRGNQPQHF.

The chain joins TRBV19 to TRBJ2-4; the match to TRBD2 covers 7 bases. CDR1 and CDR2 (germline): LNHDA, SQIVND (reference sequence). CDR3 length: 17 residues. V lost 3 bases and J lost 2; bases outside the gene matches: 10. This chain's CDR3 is CASSIRGDKKTKNIQYF. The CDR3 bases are TGTGCCAGTAGTATCCGGGGGGATAAGAAAACCAAAAACATTCAGTACTTC.

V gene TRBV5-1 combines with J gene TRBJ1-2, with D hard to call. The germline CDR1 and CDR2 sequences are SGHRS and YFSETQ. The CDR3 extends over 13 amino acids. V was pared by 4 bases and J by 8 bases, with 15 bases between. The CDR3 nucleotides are TGCGCCAGCAGCCCCCTGCCAGGCGAGGGCTACACCTTC. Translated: CASSPLPGEGYTF.

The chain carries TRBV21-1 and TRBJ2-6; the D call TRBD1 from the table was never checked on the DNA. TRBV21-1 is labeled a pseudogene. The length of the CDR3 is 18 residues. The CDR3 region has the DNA TGTGCCAGCAGCAAAGATGGACACCTCCACTCTGGGGCCAACGTCCTGACTTTC. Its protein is CASSKDGHLHSGANVLTF.

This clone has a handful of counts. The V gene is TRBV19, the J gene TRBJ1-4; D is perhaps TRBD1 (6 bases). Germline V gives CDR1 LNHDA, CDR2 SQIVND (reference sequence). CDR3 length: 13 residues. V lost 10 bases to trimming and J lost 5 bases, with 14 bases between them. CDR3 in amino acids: CATQQGVNEKLFF. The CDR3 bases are TGTGCCACCCAACAGGGAGTAAATGAAAAACTGTTTTTT.

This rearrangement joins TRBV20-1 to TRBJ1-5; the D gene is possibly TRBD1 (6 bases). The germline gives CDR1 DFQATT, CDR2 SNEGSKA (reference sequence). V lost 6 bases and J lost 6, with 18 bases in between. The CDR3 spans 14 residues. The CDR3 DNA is TGCAGTGCCAGTACAGGGCCCTATGGTCAGCCCCAGCATTTT. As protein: CSASTGPYGQPQHF.

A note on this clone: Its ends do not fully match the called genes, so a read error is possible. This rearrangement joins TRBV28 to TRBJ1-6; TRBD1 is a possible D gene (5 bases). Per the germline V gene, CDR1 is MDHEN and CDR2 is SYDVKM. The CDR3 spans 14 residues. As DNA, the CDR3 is TGTGCCGGCAGTTTAAGACAGAGGAGCTCACCCCTCCACTTT. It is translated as CAGSLRQRSSPLHF.

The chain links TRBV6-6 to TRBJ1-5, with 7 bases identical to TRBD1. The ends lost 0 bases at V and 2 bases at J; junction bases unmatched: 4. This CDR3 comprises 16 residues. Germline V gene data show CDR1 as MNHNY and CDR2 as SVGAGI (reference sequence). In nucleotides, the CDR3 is TGTGCCAGCAGTTACTCTACAGGGGTAGGCAATCAGCCCCAGCATTTT. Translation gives CASSYSTGVGNQPQHF.

The CDR3 protein is CASSLVDETYEQYF. The CDR3 nucleotides are TGCGCCAGCAGTCTTGTGGACGAGACCTACGAGCAGTACTTC. This chain links TRBV23-1 with TRBJ2-7; D call uncertain. TRBV23-1 is identified as an open reading frame with a role that is uncertain. This CDR3 spans 14 amino acids. Trimming pared 4 bases from V and 2 bases from J, leaving 12 bases between.

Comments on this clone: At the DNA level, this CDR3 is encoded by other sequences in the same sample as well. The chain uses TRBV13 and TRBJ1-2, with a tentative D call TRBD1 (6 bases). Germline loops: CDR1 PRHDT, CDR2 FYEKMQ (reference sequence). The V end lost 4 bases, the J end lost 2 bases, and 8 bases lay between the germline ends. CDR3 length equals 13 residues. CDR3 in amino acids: CASSSGQNYGYTF. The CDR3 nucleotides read TGTGCCAGCAGCTCGGGACAAAACTATGGCTACACCTTC.

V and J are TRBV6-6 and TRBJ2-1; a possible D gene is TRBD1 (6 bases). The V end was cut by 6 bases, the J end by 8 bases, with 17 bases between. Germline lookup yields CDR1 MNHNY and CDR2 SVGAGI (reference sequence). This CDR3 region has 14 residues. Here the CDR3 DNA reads TGTGCCAGCAGCCGCATACAGGGCGTACATGAGCAGTTCTTC. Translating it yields CASSRIQGVHEQFF.

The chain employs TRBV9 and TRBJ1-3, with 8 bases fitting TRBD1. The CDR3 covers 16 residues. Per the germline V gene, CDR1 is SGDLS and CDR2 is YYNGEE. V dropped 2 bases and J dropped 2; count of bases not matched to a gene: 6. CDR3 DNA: TGTGCCAGCAGCGTGGACGACAGGGGCGCTGGAAACACCATATATTTT. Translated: CASSVDDRGAGNTIYF.

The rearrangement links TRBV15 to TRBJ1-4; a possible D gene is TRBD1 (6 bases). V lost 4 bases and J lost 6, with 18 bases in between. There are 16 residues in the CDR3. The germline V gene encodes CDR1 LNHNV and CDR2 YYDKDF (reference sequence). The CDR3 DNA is TGTGCCACCAGCACGGGGGCTGAAGCCTGGTATGAAAAACTGTTTTTT. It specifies CATSTGAEAWYEKLFF. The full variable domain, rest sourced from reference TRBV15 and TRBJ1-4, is DAMVIQNPRYQVTQFGKPVTLSCSQTLNHNVMYWYQQKSSQAPKLLFHYYDKDFNNEADTPDNFQSRRPNTSFCFLDIRSPGLGDTAMYLCATSTGAEAWYEKLFFGSGTQLSVL.

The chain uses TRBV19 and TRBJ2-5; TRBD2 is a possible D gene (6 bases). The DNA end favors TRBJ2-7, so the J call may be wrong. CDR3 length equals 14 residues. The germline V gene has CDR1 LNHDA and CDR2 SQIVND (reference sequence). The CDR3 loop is CASSIGRDRYEQYF. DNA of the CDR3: TGTGCCAGTAGTATCGGGCGGGACCGTTACGAGCAGTACTTC.

This CDR3 reads CASGVGADTQYF. In DNA, the CDR3 is TGTGCCAGCGGGGTTGGGGCAGATACGCAGTATTTT. V and J are TRBV6-5 and TRBJ2-3; D remains ambiguous. This CDR3 region has 12 residues. V lost 8 bases and J lost 4, with 10 bases in between. Germline V gene sequence: CDR1 MNHEY, CDR2 SVGAGI.

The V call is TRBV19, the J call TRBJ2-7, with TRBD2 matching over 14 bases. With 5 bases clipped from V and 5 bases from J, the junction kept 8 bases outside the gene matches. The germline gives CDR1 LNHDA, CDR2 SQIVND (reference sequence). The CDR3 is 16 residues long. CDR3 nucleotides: TGTGCCAGTAGTCAAATACCGGGACTAGCGGGAGACGAGCAGTACTTC. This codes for CASSQIPGLAGDEQYF. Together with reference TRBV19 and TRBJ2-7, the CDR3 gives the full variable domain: DGGITQSPKYLFRKEGQNVTLSCEQNLNHDAMYWYRQDPGQGLRLIYYSQIVNDFQKGDIAEGYSVSREKKESFPLTVTSAQKNPTAFYLCASSQIPGLAGDEQYFGPGTRLTVT.

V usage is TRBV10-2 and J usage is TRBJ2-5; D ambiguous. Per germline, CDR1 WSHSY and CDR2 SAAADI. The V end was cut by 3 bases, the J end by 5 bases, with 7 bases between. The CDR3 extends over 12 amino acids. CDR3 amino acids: CASSDRRETQYF. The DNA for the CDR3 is TGCGCCAGCAGTGACAGAAGGGAGACCCAGTACTTC.

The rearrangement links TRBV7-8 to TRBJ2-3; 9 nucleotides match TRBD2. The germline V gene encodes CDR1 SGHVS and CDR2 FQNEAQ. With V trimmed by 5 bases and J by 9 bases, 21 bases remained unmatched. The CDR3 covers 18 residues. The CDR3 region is CASSPRVVGGAGGRTQYF. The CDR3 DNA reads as TGTGCCAGCAGCCCTAGGGTTGTCGGGGGAGCGGGGGGCCGAACGCAGTATTTT.

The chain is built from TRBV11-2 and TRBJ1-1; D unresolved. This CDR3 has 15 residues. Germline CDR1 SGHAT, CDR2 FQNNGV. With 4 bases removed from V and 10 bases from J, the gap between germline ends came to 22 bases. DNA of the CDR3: TGTGCCAGCAGCTCAAGCGACACTGTTCGGTTTCCAGCTTTCTTT. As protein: CASSSSDTVRFPAFF.

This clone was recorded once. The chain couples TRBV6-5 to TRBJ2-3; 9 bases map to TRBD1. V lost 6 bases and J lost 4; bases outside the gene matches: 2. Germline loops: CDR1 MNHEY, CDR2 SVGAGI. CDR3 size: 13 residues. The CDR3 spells CASRRTGADTQYF. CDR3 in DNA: TGTGCCAGCAGGAGGACAGGGGCAGATACGCAGTATTTT.

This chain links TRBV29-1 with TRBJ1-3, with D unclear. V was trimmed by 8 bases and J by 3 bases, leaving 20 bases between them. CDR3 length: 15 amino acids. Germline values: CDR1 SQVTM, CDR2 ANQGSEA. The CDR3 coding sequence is TGCAGCATTTTGGACGGCCCTTCTGATGGAAACACCATATATTTT. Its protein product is CSILDGPSDGNTIYF.